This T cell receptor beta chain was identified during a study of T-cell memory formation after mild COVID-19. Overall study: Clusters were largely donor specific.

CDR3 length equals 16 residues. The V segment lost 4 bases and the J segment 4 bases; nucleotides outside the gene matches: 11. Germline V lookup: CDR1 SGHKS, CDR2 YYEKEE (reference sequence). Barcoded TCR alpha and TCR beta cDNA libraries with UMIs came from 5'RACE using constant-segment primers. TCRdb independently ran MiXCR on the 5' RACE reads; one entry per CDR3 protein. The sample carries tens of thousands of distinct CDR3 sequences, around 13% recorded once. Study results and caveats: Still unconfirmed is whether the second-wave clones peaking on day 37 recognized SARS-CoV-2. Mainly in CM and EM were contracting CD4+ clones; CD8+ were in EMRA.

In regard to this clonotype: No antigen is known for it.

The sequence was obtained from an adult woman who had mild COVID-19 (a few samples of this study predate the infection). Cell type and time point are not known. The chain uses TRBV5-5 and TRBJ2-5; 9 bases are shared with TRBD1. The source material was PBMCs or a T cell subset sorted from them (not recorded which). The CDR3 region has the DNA TGTGCCAGCAGCGGTACGGACAGGGGTGAAAGAGAGACCCAGTACTTC. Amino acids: CASSGTDRGERETQYF.